This T cell receptor (beta chain) was identified during a study of cytomegalovirus exposure and HLA in healthy donors (dated by TCRdb to between 2016 and 2019). At the level of the whole study: According to an earlier analysis of 587 of the donors, some 170 million T cells yielded 117 million unique TCR beta sequences and 250 to 350 Gb of sequence data. An early release that covered some 640 HLA-typed donors contained approximately 300 gigabases of sequencing data and around 80 million unique TCR sequences. Of the roughly 420 genotyped donors, approximately 81% were placed in the genetic ancestry cluster associated with self-reported Caucasian donors. The study was designed to test whether signatures of past pathogen exposure could be identified by cataloging public T cell receptors. Using immunosequencing, the study profiled T cell repertoires from about 610 subjects and related those repertoires to cytomegalovirus serostatus. Besides the first cohort of around 670 subjects, a separate validation cohort made up of over a hundred different subjects was used. To predict cytomegalovirus infection status, the study brought together high-throughput TCR immunosequencing, statistical association of individual TCRs with disease status, and machine learning. A later analysis re-examined previously published TCR beta repertoires from over 500 donors and added high-resolution HLA genotyping to investigate patterns of TCR occurrence. Rather than drawing on any new phenotypic data, the later analysis identified candidate immune exposures from TCR beta sequences and the way those sequences occurred across donors. In an earlier analysis of 550 to 700 of the donors, high-throughput TCR beta sequencing was used to judge whether each TCR beta V gene segment behaved as functional or pseudogenic. Donor age, sex, ethnicity and CMV serostatus were collected together with the repertoire data. Genome-wide SNP genotypes for about three fifths of the roughly 670 donors were used in a later genetic analysis, which treated that subset as a discovery cohort. Every repertoire in the discovery cohort had been generated on one and the same sequencing platform. HLA typing covered class I and class II loci at four-digit resolution. The number of donors typed differed by locus, with 629-630 for A, B, C, DRB1 and DQB1, approximately 500 for DQA1, nearly 610 for DPA1, and over 400 for DPB1. Because of strong linkage in the cohort, roughly five DR-DQ haplotypes were treated as single units for association and clustering. On average, around 200,000 unique TCR beta nucleotide sequences were sequenced per donor among about 400 genotyped donors of the cohort, with around 19% of those sequences being non-productive.

The cohort comprised around 690 healthy bone marrow donors. Cohort members were all nominally healthy when sampled, although unrecorded immune exposures were likely present. The donor tested CMV seronegative and was one of the 352 seronegative cohort members. A peripheral blood sample was collected from each donor, and TCR beta sequencing was performed on peripheral blood mononuclear cells. Genomic DNA extraction from the blood cell samples was performed with the Qiagen DNeasy Blood Extraction Kit. Library preparation was by the immunoSEQ multiplex PCR assay. The multiplex PCR relied on a mix of 60 forward primers for TCR Vbeta segments and 13 reverse primers for TCR Jbeta segments. The CDR3 region of rearranged TCR beta genes was amplified from genomic DNA by a multiplex PCR assay. On the Illumina HiSeq System, the amplified TCR beta libraries were sequenced as 87-base-pair reads. In the source study's methods: In a later analysis, some 80 million unique TCR beta chains were counted across the approximately 640 repertoires, and roughly 11 million of these chains were shared by at least two donors. To remove PCR and sequencing errors, raw reads were error-corrected and collapsed into unique sequences using a nearest-neighbor algorithm that merged closely related sequences. CDR3 sequences were aligned to IMGT reference sequences to assign V, D and J gene segments. Each retained sequence needed at least a six-nucleotide match to both a V gene segment and a J gene segment. A rearrangement counted as productive if the CDR3 had no stop codons and remained in frame with V and J, and every other rearrangement counted as non-productive. CDR3 was defined by IMGT convention, running from the second conserved V-encoded cysteine to the conserved J-encoded phenylalanine. The earlier analysis of more than 450 of the donors excluded sequences that lacked an unambiguous match to a single V gene segment. An earlier analysis of a few hundred of the donors classified V segments as functional when productive rearrangements were above 56.7% and as segregating when the standard deviation between donors was above 5%. A statistical classification framework was developed to diagnose cytomegalovirus status using the catalog of TCR beta chain sequences. V and J gene assignment, in a later analysis, came from comparing TCR nucleotide sequences with IMGT/GENE-DB human TR gene sequences. A later analysis assigned CDR3 sequences and most-parsimonious VDJ recombination scenarios with the TCRdist pipeline. A later analysis defined each TCR beta chain by its CDR3 amino acid sequence plus V-gene family, and excluded reads lacking a unique V-gene family. To address suspected cross-contamination and a sequencing artifact, a later analysis removed 592 highly shared, low-generation-probability nucleotide sequences. For each public chain, a later analysis derived a clonal expansion index from normalized ranks of inferred template counts within each repertoire. In a later analysis, generation probabilities were computed with a VDJ recombination model fitted to out-of-frame rearrangements, and the resulting probabilities were checked against IGoR. A later analysis scored TCR-TCR, TCR-HLA and TCR-CMV co-occurrence with hypergeometric tests, applying a repertoire-size bias correction to TCR pairs. To estimate false discovery rates, a later analysis permuted the HLA or CMV assignments 20 times. In a later analysis, co-occurring TCRs were grouped with DBSCAN, and TCRdist sequence similarity was added when clustering was performed within HLA-allele-positive subsets. Co-occurrence clustering excluded repertoires with fewer than 30,000 or more than 120,000 public chains, plus five with anomalous nucleotide sharing. Held by TCRdb, this immuneACCESS table contains in-frame sequences only and omits some clones. Under half of the omission traces to an unresolved V gene where checked; the cause of the rest is unknown. The V and J calls and clone size were taken over from that table, and D and trimming were inferred from the DNA. The sample table holds 65,000 to 90,000 clones, of which about 69% were seen once. More than 3.5% of the sample comes from the top ten.

Relative to germline, V is 0 bases shorter and J is 3 bases shorter, with 11 bases between their ends. The germline V gene (reference sequence) specifies LNHDA as CDR1 and SQIVND as CDR2. The cysteine opens and the phenylalanine closes a CDR3 of 15 amino acids. Only the CDR3 region is kept as DNA, spanning 45 bases read in frame from base 1. This clone has only one observation. Its antigen remains undetermined. No base quality values were provided; no much bigger clone lies one nucleotide off. What the authors observed across the whole study: Some IMGT-functional V segments, including TRBV6-2 and TRBV6-3, could not be told apart with the 87-base-pair reads, so those segments were excluded. In a later genetic analysis, a missense DCLRE1C variant was associated with V-gene and J-gene trimming of TCR beta chains, and the association was replicated in an independent cohort. A later analysis associated 16,951 TCR beta sequences with specific HLA alleles at a false discovery rate of 0.05. This cohort had only TCR beta chains sequenced, and the lack of alpha or paired-chain data limited which features could be detected. While some public TCRs were present in many individuals, most TCR sequences turned up only very rarely across donors. Most CMV-associated TCR beta chains appeared to be HLA-restricted in a later analysis, and the HLA associations seemed to be driven largely by CMV exposure. CMV serostatus was the only immune exposure information available for the cohort. Several of the top co-occurrence clusters appeared to be linked to parvovirus B19, influenza, CMV and Epstein-Barr virus, according to a later analysis. Roughly 17 rarely observed V segments, including chromosome 9 orphons, were excluded from the earlier analysis of several hundred of the donors because counts were too low. An earlier analysis of approximately 600 of the donors showed that most TCR beta V segments appeared in productive rearrangements either about 87% or about 30% of the time, which broadly matched IMGT annotations. In vitro tests confirmed that a few of the cytomegalovirus-associated TCR beta chains recognize cytomegalovirus antigens. A cluster of highly shared sequence variants was judged likely to be a technical artifact of the sequencing pipeline. In a later analysis, HLA-associated TCR beta chains were found to be more clonally expanded and to have lower generation probabilities than equally common non-associated chains. Because some donors lacked HLA typing at each locus, the association tests relied only on the typed subset. The authors suggested that the approach could potentially be extended to other disease states and immunological phenotypes. A total of 150 to 200 TCR beta chains were listed by the study as associated with cytomegalovirus. The classifier was reported to diagnose cytomegalovirus status with high specificity and sensitivity in both the original and validation cohorts. A further reported finding was that TCR beta sequences accurately predicted the HLA-A and HLA-B alleles for most subjects in the first cohort. Correlated functional status among segregating V segments might reflect linkage disequilibrium, but an unknown experimental factor could not be ruled out. Strong co-occurrence of HLA alleles, especially DR and DQ, made assigning TCR associations to individual alleles difficult. A later genetic analysis reported fewer N-insertions in productive TCRs among donors in an Asian-associated ancestry cluster than the approximately 670-donor mean. According to a later analysis, TCR association rates differed among HLA loci, with DRB1 alleles showing the most associated TCRs and HLA-C alleles showing the fewest. Sequencing depth was assumed to be roughly uniform across donors in the presence/absence analyses, though that assumption may not hold.

The sequence came from a man aged 55 to 70 in good health and CMV-seronegative. Sequences were obtained from PBMCs. The sequence joins TRBV19 to TRBJ1-2, with the D gene not clear enough to name. The sequenced DNA: TGTGCCAGTAGTATAGAGGCCTCCCGGGACTATGGCTACACCTTC. This is translated as CASSIEASRDYGYTF.